The clone carrying this TCR beta chain was seen more than once but under ten times. Antigen specificity is unknown. This sample stems from a study of response to subunit inactivated influenza vaccine. TCRdb reanalysed the RT-PCR reads using MiXCR and keeps one entry per CDR3 protein. Of about 650,000 distinct CDR3 sequences listed, about 15% are singletons. V lost 0 bases, J lost 7 bases, and 8 bases stayed unmatched. The germline V gene has CDR1 SGHRS and CDR2 YFSETQ. The CDR3 consists of 15 residues. Study-level findings and limits: Each seasonal influenza vaccination recruits few new T cells, the authors suggested.

This rearrangement joins TRBV5-1 to TRBJ1-2; 8 positions agree with TRBD1. Source: PBMCs from blood, taken less than 13 days after vaccination. The receptor's source is a man aged 50 to 59 who received an inactivated influenza vaccine. CDR3 in DNA: TGCGCCAGCAGCTTGGACCGTTATGGGACAGGTGGCTACACCTTC. This encodes CASSLDRYGTGGYTF.